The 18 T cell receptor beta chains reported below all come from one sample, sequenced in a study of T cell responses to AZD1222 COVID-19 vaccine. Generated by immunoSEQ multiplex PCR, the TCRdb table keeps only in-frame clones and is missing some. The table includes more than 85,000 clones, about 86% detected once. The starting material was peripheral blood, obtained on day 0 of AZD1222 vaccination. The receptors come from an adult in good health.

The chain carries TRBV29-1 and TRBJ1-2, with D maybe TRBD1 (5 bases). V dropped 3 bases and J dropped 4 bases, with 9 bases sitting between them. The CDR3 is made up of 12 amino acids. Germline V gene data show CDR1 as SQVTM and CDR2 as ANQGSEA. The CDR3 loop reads CSVDPGTYGYTF. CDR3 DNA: TGCAGCGTTGATCCAGGGACCTATGGCTACACCTTC.

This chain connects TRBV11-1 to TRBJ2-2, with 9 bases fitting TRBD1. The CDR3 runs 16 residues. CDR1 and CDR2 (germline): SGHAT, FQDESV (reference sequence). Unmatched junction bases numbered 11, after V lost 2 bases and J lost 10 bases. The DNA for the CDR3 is TGTGCCAGCAGCTTAACAGGGGGCGTCGATGTCGTGGAGCTGTTTTTT. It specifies CASSLTGGVDVVELFF.

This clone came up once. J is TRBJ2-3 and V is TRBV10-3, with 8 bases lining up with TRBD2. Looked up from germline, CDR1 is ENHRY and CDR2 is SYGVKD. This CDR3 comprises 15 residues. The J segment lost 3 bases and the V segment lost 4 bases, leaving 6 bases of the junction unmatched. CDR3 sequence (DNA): TGTGCCATCAGTGTCGGGACTAGGGGGACAGATACGCAGTATTTT. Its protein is CAISVGTRGTDTQYF.

This CDR3 is CASSVEAGHFTDTQYF. The CDR3 coding sequence is TGTGCCAGCAGCGTAGAAGCGGGGCATTTCACAGATACGCAGTATTTT. This chain uses TRBV9 with TRBJ2-3; TRBD2 matches at 7 bases. This CDR3 region has 16 residues. Germline V CDR1 and CDR2: SGDLS, YYNGEE. V was pared by 0 bases and J by 2 bases, with 6 bases of the junction left unmatched. The full variable domain, rest sourced from reference TRBV9 and TRBJ2-3, is DSGVTQTPKHLITATGQRVTLRCSPRSGDLSVYWYQQSLDQGLQFLIQYYNGEERAKGNILERFSAQQFPDLHSELNLSSLELGDSALYFCASSVEAGHFTDTQYFGPGTRLTVL.

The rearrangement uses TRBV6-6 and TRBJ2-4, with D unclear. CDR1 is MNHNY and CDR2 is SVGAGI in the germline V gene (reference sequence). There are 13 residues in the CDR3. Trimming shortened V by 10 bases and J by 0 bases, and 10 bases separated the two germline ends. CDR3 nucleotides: TGTGCCACCACCAGTGTAGCCAAAAACATTCAGTACTTC. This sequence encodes CATTSVAKNIQYF.

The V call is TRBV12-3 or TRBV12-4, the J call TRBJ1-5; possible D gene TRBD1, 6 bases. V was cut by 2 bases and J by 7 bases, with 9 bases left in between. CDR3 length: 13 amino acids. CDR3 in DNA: TGTGCCAGCAGTTTACTTACAGGGCAGCCCCAGCATTTT. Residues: CASSLLTGQPQHF.

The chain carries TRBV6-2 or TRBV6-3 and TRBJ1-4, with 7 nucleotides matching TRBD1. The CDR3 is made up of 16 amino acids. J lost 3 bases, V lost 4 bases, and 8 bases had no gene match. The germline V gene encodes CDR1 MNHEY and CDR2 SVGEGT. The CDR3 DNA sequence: TGTGCCAGCAGTTCTACCAAACAGGGGTCTAATGAAAAACTGTTTTTT. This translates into CASSSTKQGSNEKLFF.

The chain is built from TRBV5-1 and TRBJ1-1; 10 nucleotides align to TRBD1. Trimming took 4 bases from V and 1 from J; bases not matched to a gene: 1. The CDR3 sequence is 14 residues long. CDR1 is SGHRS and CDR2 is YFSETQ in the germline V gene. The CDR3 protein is CASSRDRGNTEAFF. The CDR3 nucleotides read TGCGCCAGCAGCCGGGACAGGGGGAACACTGAAGCTTTCTTT.

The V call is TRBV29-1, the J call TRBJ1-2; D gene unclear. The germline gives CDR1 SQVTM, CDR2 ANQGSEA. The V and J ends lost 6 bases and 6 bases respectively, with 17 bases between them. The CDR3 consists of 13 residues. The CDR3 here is CSVLVTGGHGYTF. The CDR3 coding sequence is TGCAGCGTCCTAGTGACCGGCGGTCATGGCTACACCTTC.

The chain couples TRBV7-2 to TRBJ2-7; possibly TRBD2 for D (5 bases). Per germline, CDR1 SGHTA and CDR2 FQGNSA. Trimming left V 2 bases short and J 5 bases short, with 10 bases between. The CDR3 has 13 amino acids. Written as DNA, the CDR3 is TGTGCCAGCAGCTTAAGGAGGAAGGACGAGCAGTACTTC. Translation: CASSLRRKDEQYF.

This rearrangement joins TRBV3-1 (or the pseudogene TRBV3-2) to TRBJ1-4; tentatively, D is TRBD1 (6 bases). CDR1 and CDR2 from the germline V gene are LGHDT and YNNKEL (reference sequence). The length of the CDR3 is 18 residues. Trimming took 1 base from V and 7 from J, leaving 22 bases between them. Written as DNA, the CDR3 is TGTGCCAGCAGCCAAGCGACCACCGTCAGGGGAGGAGGTGAAAAACTGTTTTTT. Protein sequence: CASSQATTVRGGGEKLFF.

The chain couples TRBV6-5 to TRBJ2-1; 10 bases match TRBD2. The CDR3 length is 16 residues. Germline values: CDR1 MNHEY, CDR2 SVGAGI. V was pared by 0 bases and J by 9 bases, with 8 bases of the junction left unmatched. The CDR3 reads CASSYSSSGGRVEQFF. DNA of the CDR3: TGTGCCAGCAGTTACTCCTCTAGCGGGGGTCGGGTTGAGCAGTTCTTC.

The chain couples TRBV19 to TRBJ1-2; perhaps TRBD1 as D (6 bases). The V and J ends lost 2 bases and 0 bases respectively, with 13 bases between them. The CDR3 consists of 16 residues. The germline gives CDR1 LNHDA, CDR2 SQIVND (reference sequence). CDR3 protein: CASSIRQGTSNYGYTF. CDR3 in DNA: TGTGCCAGTAGTATAAGGCAGGGGACGTCTAACTATGGCTACACCTTC.

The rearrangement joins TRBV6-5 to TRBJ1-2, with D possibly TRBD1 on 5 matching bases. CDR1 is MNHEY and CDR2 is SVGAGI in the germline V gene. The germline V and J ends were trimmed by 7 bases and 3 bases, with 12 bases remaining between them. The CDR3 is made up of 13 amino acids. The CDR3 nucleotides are TGTGCCAGCACCCGCACGACAGACTATGGCTACACCTTC. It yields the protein CASTRTTDYGYTF.

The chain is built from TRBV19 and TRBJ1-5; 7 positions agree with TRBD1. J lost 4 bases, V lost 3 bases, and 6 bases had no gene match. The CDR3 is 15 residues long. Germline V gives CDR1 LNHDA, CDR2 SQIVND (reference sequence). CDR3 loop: CASSIVLQGNQPQHF. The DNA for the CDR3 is TGTGCCAGTAGTATTGTGTTACAGGGGAATCAGCCCCAGCATTTT.

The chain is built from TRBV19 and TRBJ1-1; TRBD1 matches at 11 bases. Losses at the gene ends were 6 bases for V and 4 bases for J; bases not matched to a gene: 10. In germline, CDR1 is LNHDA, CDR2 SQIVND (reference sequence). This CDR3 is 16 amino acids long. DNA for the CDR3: TGTGCCAGTAGGGGAGGACAGGGGGCGTTGTCCACTGAAGCTTTCTTT. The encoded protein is CASRGGQGALSTEAFF.

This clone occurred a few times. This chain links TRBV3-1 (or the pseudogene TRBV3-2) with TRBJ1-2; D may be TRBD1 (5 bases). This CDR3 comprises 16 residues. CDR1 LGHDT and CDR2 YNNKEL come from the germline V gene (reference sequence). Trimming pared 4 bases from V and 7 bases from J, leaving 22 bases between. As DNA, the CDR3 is TGTGCCAGCAGCCGGCTAGCGATGAACAGGCCAGGTGGCTACACCTTC. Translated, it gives CASSRLAMNRPGGYTF.

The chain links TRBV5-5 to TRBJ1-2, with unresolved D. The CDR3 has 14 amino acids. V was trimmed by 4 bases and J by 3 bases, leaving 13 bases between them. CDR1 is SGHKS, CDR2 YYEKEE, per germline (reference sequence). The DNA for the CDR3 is TGTGCCAGCAGCCGGGAGCTCGGAGACTATGGCTACACCTTC. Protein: CASSRELGDYGYTF.